This entry lists 15 T cell receptor beta chains sequenced from one sample in a study of memory CD4+ T cells and cytomegalovirus serostatus. Assay: immunoSEQ multiplex PCR; the TCRdb copy retains only in-frame clones and omits some. The repertoire holds around 53,000 clones, around 79% seen once, with approximately 0.8% in the top ten. The sort gate was single viable CD3+CD4+CD8-CD45RO+ cells for memory CD4+ T cells. Input material: memory CD4+ T cells from blood. Every receptor here comes from an adult in good health and CMV-seronegative.

The J gene is TRBJ2-4, the V gene TRBV10-3, with 9 bases lining up with TRBD1. The germline CDR1 and CDR2 sequences are ENHRY and SYGVKD. Trimming cost V 2 bases and J 7 bases; bases outside gene matches: 9. The CDR3 totals 16 residues. The CDR3 DNA is TGTGCCATCAGTGAGCCCGTGGGACAGGGAAGGAACATTCAGTACTTC. This sequence encodes CAISEPVGQGRNIQYF.

This clone has only a few counts. The rearrangement uses TRBV13 and TRBJ1-2; no clear D. The germline V gene has CDR1 PRHDT and CDR2 FYEKMQ (reference sequence). The CDR3 totals 15 residues. V lost 3 bases and J 4 bases, leaving 15 bases between the germline ends. The DNA of the CDR3 is TGTGCCAGCAGCTTCCCCGTGGGTTTGGGCTATGGCTACACCTTC. It specifies CASSFPVGLGYGYTF. The whole variable domain, remainder taken from reference TRBV13 and TRBJ1-2, is AAGVIQSPRHLIKEKRETATLKCYPIPRHDTVYWYQQGPGQDPQFLISFYEKMQSDKGSIPDRFSAQQFSDYHSELNMSSLELGDSALYFCASSFPVGLGYGYTFGSGTRLTVV.

V usage is TRBV2 and J usage is TRBJ1-5, with TRBD1 matching over 8 bases. Germline CDR1 reads SNHLY; CDR2 reads FYNNEI. Trimming at V came to 6 bases and at J to 1 base, leaving 5 bases not matched to a gene. The CDR3 has 15 residues. CDR3 protein: CASRKDRVSNQPQHF. CDR3 in DNA: TGTGCCAGCAGAAAGGACAGGGTGAGCAATCAGCCCCAGCATTTT.

The V call is TRBV13, the J call TRBJ2-1, with 7 bases aligning to TRBD2. There are 14 residues in the CDR3. Germline-derived CDR1 and CDR2 are PRHDT and FYEKMQ (reference sequence). Trimming cost V 5 bases and J 3 bases; bases outside gene matches: 4. CDR3 bases: TGTGCCAGCAGCCCTTCTAGCGGCTACAATGAGCAGTTCTTC. Protein: CASSPSSGYNEQFF.

V is TRBV9 and J is TRBJ2-2; 9 nucleotides line up with TRBD1. V was clipped by 4 bases and J by 4 bases; unmatched bases: 5. CDR3 length: 15 residues. Germline-derived CDR1 and CDR2 are SGDLS and YYNGEE. CDR3 nucleotide sequence: TGTGCCAGCAGCTACCGGGACAGGGCCACCGGGGAGCTGTTTTTT. Translation: CASSYRDRATGELFF.

The genes are TRBV19 and TRBJ1-2; D is perhaps TRBD1 (5 bases). The CDR3 is made up of 13 amino acids. V was pared by 4 bases and J by 4 bases, with 10 bases between. Germline CDR1 reads LNHDA; CDR2 reads SQIVND (reference sequence). CDR3 coding DNA: TGTGCCAGTAGTACAGACAGAACCTATGGCTACACCTTC. It specifies CASSTDRTYGYTF.

The chain links TRBV15 to TRBJ2-1, with no clear D. From germline, CDR1 is LNHNV and CDR2 YYDKDF (reference sequence). The CDR3 has 15 residues. The V and J ends lost 0 bases and 1 base respectively, with 7 bases between them. CDR3 in DNA: TGTGCCACCAGCAGAGATGTGGGGTCCTACAATGAGCAGTTCTTC. It is translated as CATSRDVGSYNEQFF.

This chain uses TRBV5-1 with TRBJ2-2; 10 bases are shared with TRBD2. Germline assignment: CDR1 SGHRS and CDR2 YFSETQ. CDR3 length equals 16 residues. With V trimmed by 0 bases and J by 7 bases, 6 bases remained unmatched. This CDR3 is CASSLGLAGVIGELFF. CDR3 in DNA: TGCGCCAGCAGCTTGGGGCTAGCGGGAGTGATCGGGGAGCTGTTTTTT.

The chain has TRBV6-5 and TRBJ1-4; maybe TRBD1 (5 bases). The germline gives CDR1 MNHEY, CDR2 SVGAGI. The CDR3 sequence is 15 residues long. Trimming took off 6 bases at V and 4 bases at J, with 15 bases between the two ends. CDR3 sequence (DNA): TGTGCCAGCAGGGGCTGGGGGGAGGGTAATGAAAAACTGTTTTTT. This translates into CASRGWGEGNEKLFF.

This chain uses TRBV4-2 with TRBJ2-7; 8 positions agree with TRBD1. There are 13 residues in the CDR3. Germline V lookup: CDR1 LGHNA, CDR2 YNFKEQ. V dropped 4 bases and J dropped 2; count of bases not matched to a gene: 1. In DNA, the CDR3 is TGTGCCAGCAGCCGGGACAGGACCTACGAGCAGTACTTC. Its translation is CASSRDRTYEQYF.

The chain combines TRBV11-2 with TRBJ2-1, with D hard to call. Trimming left V 0 bases short and J 11 bases short, with 5 bases between. The CDR3 runs 11 residues. CDR1 is SGHAT, CDR2 FQNNGV, per germline. CDR3 coding DNA: TGTGCCAGCAGCTTAGATCGAAAGCAGTTCTTC. It codes for CASSLDRKQFF.

The chain has TRBV5-6 and TRBJ2-2, with 8 bases identical to TRBD2. Germline V lookup: CDR1 SGHDT, CDR2 YYEEEE. The V segment lost 2 bases and the J segment 5 bases; nucleotides outside the gene matches: 5. The CDR3 sequence is 15 residues long. The CDR3 region has the DNA TGTGCCAGCAGCTTCCCGGGAGGGCGGACCGGGGAGCTGTTTTTT. As protein: CASSFPGGRTGELFF.

V usage is TRBV5-1 and J usage is TRBJ2-1, with 10 nucleotides matching TRBD2. J lost 15 bases, V lost 1 base, and 7 bases had no gene match. From germline, CDR1 is SGHRS and CDR2 YFSETQ. CDR3 length: 13 amino acids. CDR3 DNA: TGCGCCAGCAGCTTGTTGCCTAGCGGGAGCCGGTTCTTC. Translation gives CASSLLPSGSRFF.

This clone was picked up a small number of times. The V call is TRBV5-4, the J call TRBJ1-2; D not resolved. CDR1 SGHNT and CDR2 YYREEE come from the germline V gene (reference sequence). Trimming stripped 4 bases from V and 8 bases from J, with 18 bases between. The CDR3 totals 14 residues. CDR3 nucleotides: TGTGCCAGCAGCCTACCCCTAGGCAGGAACGGCTACACCTTC. Protein: CASSLPLGRNGYTF.

The chain carries TRBV6-6 and TRBJ1-1; TRBD1 aligns across 8 bases. The CDR3 totals 15 residues. Germline V gives CDR1 MNHNY, CDR2 SVGAGI (reference sequence). The junction had 11 bases not matched to a gene; V was cut back by 0 bases and J by 11 bases. CDR3 nucleotides: TGTGCCAGCAGTTACTCAAAGCGGCAGGGGGCAAGGGCTTTCTTT. Residues: CASSYSKRQGARAFF.